The T cell receptor (beta chain) under discussion was sequenced for a study of cytomegalovirus exposure and HLA in healthy donors. Turning to this clone: Antigen unknown.

This CDR3 has 15 amino acids. V lost 8 bases to trimming and J lost 0 bases, with 14 bases between them. CDR1 is MGHRA and CDR2 is YSYEKL in the germline V gene. As for the donors, each was a healthy bone marrow donor. General study points: TCR sequences were mostly rare, though some public TCRs occurred in many donors. Sequencing depth across donors, presence/absence analyses assumed, was roughly uniform.

The PCR contained 60 Vbeta and 13 Jbeta primers. The assay was immunoSEQ multiplex PCR, and TCRdb's table has in-frame clones only and misses some. Of 150,000 or so clones in the sample, roughly 80% were seen once. The rearrangement joins TRBV4-1 to TRBJ1-5; a possible D gene is TRBD1 (6 bases). Sequencing was carried out using PBMCs. This sequence originates from a man under 40 in good health and CMV-seropositive. The CDR3, as DNA: TGCGCCAGCGCCCGGGACATTGATAGCAATCAGCCCCAGCATTTT. It yields the protein CASARDIDSNQPQHF.